The 2 T cell receptor beta chains below come from one sample, sequenced in a study of blood T cells in healthy people across ages. Primed by a sample-barcoded 5' primer and a J-beta primer mix, a second PCR proceeded for roughly 6 to 12 cycles. TCRdb reprocessed the 5' RACE reads via MiXCR and lists one record per CDR3 protein. Here the sample spans fewer than 800,000 distinct CDR3 sequences, 49% being singletons. Sequencing was done on a sample of blood. The receptors were gathered from a woman aged 60-70 years in good health.

The CDR3, as DNA: TGTGCCAGCAGTTACTCGACCGGGAAACGAAGTGAGCAGTTCTTC. Amino acid sequence: CASSYSTGKRSEQFF. The chain joins TRBV6-5 to TRBJ2-1; maybe TRBD2 (5 bases). The CDR3 sequence is 15 residues long. In germline, CDR1 is MNHEY, CDR2 SVGAGI. V lost 0 bases to trimming and J lost 9 bases, with 15 bases between them.

The chain couples TRBV7-2 to TRBJ2-3; D is uncertain. The germline V gene encodes CDR1 SGHTA and CDR2 FQGNSA. The CDR3 spans 12 residues. V was shortened by 5 bases and J by 1 base, with 4 bases between the two germline ends. The CDR3 DNA sequence: TGTGCCAGCAGCCAACGCACAGATACGCAGTATTTT. This gives the protein CASSQRTDTQYF.